This T cell receptor beta chain derives from a study of blood T cells in healthy people across ages. This CDR3 region has 15 residues. V lost 4 bases to trimming and J lost 6 bases, with 14 bases between them. Germline values: CDR1 SGDLS, CDR2 YYNGEE. Study-wide points: It was the long-lived donors that had more naive CD4+ cells and higher diversity than aged donors. Diversity figures based on one million T cells were deemed too low.

A second PCR of 7 to 11 cycles used a sample-barcoded 5' primer and a J-beta primer mix. MiXCR, run by TCRdb on the 5' RACE reads, gives a single entry per CDR3 protein. The sample lists hundreds of thousands of distinct CDR3 sequences; over 45% were seen once. The individuals who served as donors were healthy Caucasians living in Russia, aged about 6 to 95. Turning to this clonotype: Its cognate antigen is unknown.

Sequencing was performed on blood. The TCR was taken from a man aged 25-40 years in good health. The chain links TRBV9 to TRBJ2-6; D remains unclear. The chain's CDR3 is CASSLSLAKANVLTF. The CDR3 DNA follows: TGTGCCAGCAGCTTGAGCCTCGCAAAGGCCAACGTCCTGACTTTC.